This TCR beta chain was documented in a study of T-cell reconstitution after alpha-beta-depleted transplantation in children. Library preparation (for TCRbeta) was performed with unique molecular identifiers. TCRdb used MiXCR to reprocess the PCR reads, holding one entry per CDR3 protein. The sample yields hundreds of thousands of distinct CDR3 sequences, 16% seen once. This clonotype turned up a few times. CDR3 size: 14 residues. V was clipped by 4 bases and J by 6 bases; unmatched bases: 6. Sequencing was performed on PBMCs from the stem cell graft donor, taken from the stem cell graft. This sequence originates from a human donor who donated a stem cell graft to a child with acute myeloid leukemia. The rearrangement joins TRBV12-3 or TRBV12-4 to TRBJ1-5, with TRBD1 identical over 7 bases. The CDR3 spells CASSSNKGAQPQHF. In DNA form, the CDR3 reads TGTGCCAGCAGTTCCAATAAGGGGGCTCAGCCCCAGCATTTT.